A single sample is the source of the 13 T cell receptor beta chains below, sequenced in a study of shared clonotypes between healthy human individuals. Generated by immunoSEQ multiplex PCR, the TCRdb table keeps only in-frame clones and is missing some. The sample consists of some 630,000 clones, roughly 78% of them appearing once. Input material: memory CD4+ T cells sorted from blood. This sample's subset: CD45RA-negative fraction. The receptors come from a woman in her thirties in good health.

This clone was seen only a few times. The rearrangement links TRBV10-3 to TRBJ2-3; no clear D. The V gene lost 3 bases and the J gene lost 0 bases, with 13 bases spanning the gap. CDR1 is ENHRY, CDR2 SYGVKD, per germline. The CDR3 is 16 amino acids. This CDR3 is CAISDPRISSTDTQYF. The CDR3 DNA reads as TGTGCCATCAGTGACCCTCGGATAAGTAGCACAGATACGCAGTATTTT.

CDR3 in amino acids: CASSLRTSGTGELFF. CDR3 DNA: TGTGCCAGCAGCTTACGGACTAGCGGCACCGGGGAGCTGTTTTTT. The rearrangement uses TRBV7-7 and TRBJ2-2, with 10 bases matching TRBD2. The J segment lost 4 bases and the V segment lost 2 bases, leaving 1 base of the junction unmatched. The CDR3 totals 15 residues. From germline, CDR1 is SSHAT and CDR2 FNYEAQ (reference sequence).

This sequence joins TRBV20-1 and TRBJ1-5; D is ambiguous. With 6 bases removed from V and 10 bases from J, the gap between germline ends came to 7 bases. The CDR3 is 9 residues long. Germline loops: CDR1 DFQATT, CDR2 SNEGSKA (reference sequence). The CDR3 loop is CSAGYPQHF. In DNA, the CDR3 is TGCAGTGCGGGGTATCCCCAGCATTTT.

This sequence joins TRBV27 and TRBJ2-7, with 10 nucleotides matching TRBD2. This CDR3 spans 14 amino acids. Germline V gene data show CDR1 as MNHEY and CDR2 as SMNVEV (reference sequence). The V and J ends lost 6 bases and 5 bases, in that order; junction bases with no gene match: 7. The CDR3: CASRSGRALNEQYF. In nucleotides, the CDR3 is TGTGCCAGCAGGAGCGGGAGGGCCCTTAACGAGCAGTACTTC.

The chain uses TRBV11-1 and TRBJ2-7; D perhaps matches TRBD1 (6 bases). There are 12 residues in the CDR3. The germline V gene has CDR1 SGHAT and CDR2 FQDESV (reference sequence). Trimming took 5 bases from V and 4 from J, leaving 9 bases between them. The CDR3 DNA is TGTGCCAGCAGCCCCCAGGGGTACGAGCAGTACTTC. This encodes CASSPQGYEQYF.

This sequence joins TRBV4-2 and TRBJ2-5; the D gene could be TRBD1 or TRBD2 (5 bases each). CDR3 length equals 19 residues. Per the germline V gene, CDR1 is LGHNA and CDR2 is YNFKEQ. Trimming took off 0 bases at V and 2 bases at J, with 22 bases between the two ends. The CDR3 DNA reads as TGTGCCAGCAGCCAAGATCGGCCTGGGGCTAGCTGGAGGCAAGAGACCCAGTACTTC. Its protein product is CASSQDRPGASWRQETQYF.

The chain combines TRBV6-6 with TRBJ1-4; D is undetermined. The V and J ends lost 3 bases and 8 bases respectively, with 13 bases between them. Germline V gene data show CDR1 as MNHNY and CDR2 as SVGAGI (reference sequence). The CDR3 spans 14 residues. This CDR3 reads CASSYEGLWEKLFF. CDR3 nucleotide sequence: TGTGCCAGCAGTTATGAGGGCCTATGGGAAAAACTGTTTTTT.

The CDR3 loop is CASSGGTSGKNEQFF. The DNA of the CDR3 is TGTGCCAGCAGCGGGGGGACTAGCGGGAAAAATGAGCAGTTCTTC. The chain has TRBV11-3 and TRBJ2-1, with 13 bases aligning to TRBD2. The CDR3 covers 15 residues. The V and J ends lost 5 bases and 7 bases, in that order; junction bases with no gene match: 5. Germline V gene data show CDR1 as SGHNT and CDR2 as YENEEA.

There are a few counts of this clone. The rearrangement joins TRBV15 to TRBJ1-5, with TRBD1 identical over 9 bases. The CDR3 covers 15 residues. CDR1 is LNHNV and CDR2 is YYDKDF in the germline V gene (reference sequence). Unmatched junction bases numbered 7, after V lost 5 bases and J lost 5 bases. The CDR3 region has the DNA TGTGCCACCAGCCCCAGGGACAGGGCGGATCAGCCCCAGCATTTT. Its protein is CATSPRDRADQPQHF.

This chain uses TRBV15 with TRBJ2-5; TRBD1 agrees at 7 bases. Matching the DNA end better, TRBJ2-7 makes the J call doubtful. This CDR3 has 15 amino acids. Germline V gives CDR1 LNHNV, CDR2 YYDKDF (reference sequence). CDR3 residues: CATSRGGTVAYEQYF. The CDR3 DNA follows: TGTGCCACCAGCAGAGGGGGGACAGTTGCCTACGAGCAGTACTTC.

The chain combines TRBV29-1 with TRBJ2-1; D is possibly TRBD2 (6 bases). Germline CDR1 reads SQVTM; CDR2 reads ANQGSEA. This CDR3 is 15 amino acids long. V gave up 2 bases and J gave up 0 bases, with 11 bases separating them. The CDR3 nucleotides are TGCAGCGTTGAACTAGCGCCGAGCTCCTACAATGAGCAGTTCTTC. Translated, it gives CSVELAPSSYNEQFF.

The chain recombines TRBV4-1 with TRBJ1-1, with 7 bases fitting TRBD1. Unmatched junction bases numbered 13, after V lost 5 bases and J lost 4 bases. The CDR3 length is 16 residues. Germline CDR1 is MGHRA and CDR2 is YSYEKL. The CDR3 protein is CASSFGSRGGSTEAFF. The CDR3 bases are TGCGCCAGCAGCTTTGGCTCCAGGGGGGGAAGCACTGAAGCTTTCTTT.

With regard to this clone: Germline is not matched at one junction end, which may reflect a read error. J is TRBJ2-3 and V is TRBV5-5; no firm D call. The CDR3 consists of 12 residues. Per germline, CDR1 SGHKS and CDR2 YYEKEE (reference sequence). The CDR3 region is CASSLGVRGRDF. CDR3 nucleotides: TGTGCCAGCAGCTTGGGGGTCCGCGGACGGGATTTT.